These T cell receptor beta chains were read from a single sample in a study of blood T cell repertoires in COVID-19. Repertoires were generated with immunoSEQ multiplex PCR, while TCRdb's copy carries only in-frame clones and drops some. The table shows 200,000 to 250,000 clones, with roughly nine tenths occurring only once. The sample consisted of peripheral blood. The receptors shown here come from a woman aged 50 to 60 with acute or convalescent COVID-19. Each CDR3 is given with its conserved first and last residue. Fields, in order: J gene, D gene, clone size, V gene, CDR3 DNA, CDR3 protein. The D gene is left open where the match is weak. The listing skips clone size in some rows; elsewhere it reads once, few, many or a size class.

TRBJ1-3,-,-,TRBV3-1/TRBV3-2,TGTGCCAGCCAAGAACGACAGGCCCTTGTCTCTGGAAACACCATATATTTT,CASQERQALVSGNTIYF
TRBJ1-2,-,-,TRBV30,TGTGCCTGGAGTGGACAGATGGTCTATGGCTACACCTTC,CAWSGQMVYGYTF
TRBJ2-3,TRBD2,-,TRBV6-2/TRBV6-3,TGTGCCAGCAGTTACGCCCTTCGGGGGGGAGATACGCAGTATTTT,CASSYALRGGDTQYF
TRBJ1-1,TRBD1,-,TRBV11-3,TGTGCCAGCAGCTCACCGGGACAGGGGTTAGGTGAAGCTTTCTTT,CASSSPGQGLGEAFF
TRBJ2-3,TRBD2,-,TRBV27,TGTGCCAGCAGTTCTAGCGGGAGCCCAGATACGCAGTATTTT,CASSSSGSPDTQYF
TRBJ2-2,TRBD2,-,TRBV18,TGTGCCAGCCCAGGACTAGCGGGAGCGTCCGGGGAGCTGTTTTTT,CASPGLAGASGELFF
TRBJ1-2,-,-,TRBV19,TGTGCCAGTAGTGAGTGGCAGGATTATGGCTACACCTTC,CASSEWQDYGYTF
TRBJ1-1,-,-,TRBV19,TGTGCCAGTAGTATGACAGTGAACACTGAAGCTTTCTTT,CASSMTVNTEAFF
TRBJ2-2,TRBD2,few,TRBV10-1,TGCGCCAGCACAAGCCGATTAGCGGCAGGGAGGGCCGCTACTTTT,CASTSRLAAGRAATF
TRBJ2-7,TRBD2,-,TRBV18,TGTGCCAGCTCATCCCTAGCGGGAGTGGCCTACGAGCAGTACTTC,CASSSLAGVAYEQYF
TRBJ2-5,TRBD2,once,TRBV30,TGTGCCTCCCAGTACGGGACTAGCGGGGGGTGGGAGACCCAGTACTTC,CASQYGTSGGWETQYF
TRBJ1-1,TRBD1,once,TRBV19,TGTGCCAGTAGTATTGGGACAGGGGGCTTGAACACTGAAGCTTTCTTT,CASSIGTGGLNTEAFF
TRBJ1-2,TRBD1,-,TRBV24-1,TGTGCCACCAGTGAATCCGGGACAGGGTATGGCTACACCTTC,CATSESGTGYGYTF
TRBJ1-1,-,-,TRBV4-3,TGCGCCAGCAGCCAAGAAGGGCAGGGCTTAACTGAAGCTTTCTTT,CASSQEGQGLTEAFF
TRBJ2-7,-,-,TRBV11-2,TGTGCCAGCAGCTTATCGGGAATGAGCTCCTACGAGCAGTACTTC,CASSLSGMSSYEQYF
TRBJ2-7,-,-,TRBV30,TGTGCCTGGAGGCCGTTGACAGTTAGCTCCTACGAGCAGTACTTC,CAWRPLTVSSYEQYF
TRBJ2-3,-,-,TRBV21-1,TGTGCCAGCAGGGTAGCGGGAGGTAGGACAGATACGCAGTATTTT,CASRVAGGRTDTQYF
TRBJ2-6,TRBD1,few,TRBV7-2,TGTGCCAGCAGCAAAGACAGGGGGACCCACGTCCTGACTTTC,CASSKDRGTHVLTF
TRBJ1-2,-,once,TRBV5-6,TGTGCCAGCAGCGGCGGTGATCGGGGGAGCTATGGCTACACCTTC,CASSGGDRGSYGYTF
TRBJ2-5,-,-,TRBV5-1,TGCGCCAGCAGCTTGGCTGAGACCCAGTACTTC,CASSLAETQYF
TRBJ1-3,TRBD1,-,TRBV3-1/TRBV3-2,TGTGCCAGCAAAGGGACAGGGGGCAGGGGAAACACCATATATTTT,CASKGTGGRGNTIYF
TRBJ2-1,TRBD2,-,TRBV30,TGTGCCTGGAGTGGACTAGCGGGAGACGGGCAGTTCTTC,CAWSGLAGDGQFF
TRBJ2-1,-,-,TRBV18,TGTGCCAGCTCGGCACAGGAGCAGTTCTTC,CASSAQEQFF
TRBJ1-4,TRBD1,-,TRBV18,TGTGCCAGCTCACCAGGGACAGGGGGCTTATTTGAAAAACTGTTTTTT,CASSPGTGGLFEKLFF
TRBJ2-5,-,-,TRBV21-1,TGTGCCAGCAGCAAAGCTGTCAGGGGGATGTTAGAGACCCAGTACTTC,CASSKAVRGMLETQYF
TRBJ1-5,TRBD1,-,TRBV10-3,TGTGCCATCAGTGAGTCGGGACAGGGGATCTGGCCCCAGCATTTT,CAISESGQGIWPQHF
TRBJ2-1,TRBD2,-,TRBV7-2,TGTGCCAGTCAAACCGGACTAGCAACGTATGAGCAGTTCTTC,CASQTGLATYEQFF
TRBJ1-2,TRBD1,-,TRBV7-3,TGTGCCAGCAGCCAGGGACAGGGATTGGGTGGCTACACCTTC,CASSQGQGLGGYTF
TRBJ1-1,-,-,TRBV7-9,TGTGCCAGCCGGAGGGGCCCGACTGAAGCTTTCTTT,CASRRGPTEAFF
TRBJ2-7,TRBD2,-,TRBV19,TGTGCCAGTAGTATTACCGGACTAGCCGGAGGAGACGAGCAGTACTTC,CASSITGLAGGDEQYF
TRBJ2-5,TRBD1,-,TRBV24-1,TGTGCCACCAGTGTGGGGACAGGGGGTGTGGAGACCCAGTACTTC,CATSVGTGGVETQYF
TRBJ2-7,-,-,TRBV7-9,TGTGCCAGCAGCTTAGAAATTGGCAGGGTCTACGAGCAGTACTTC,CASSLEIGRVYEQYF
TRBJ2-5,TRBD2,-,TRBV15,TGTGCCACCGGGGCGGGAGTGGAGACCCAGTACTTC,CATGAGVETQYF
TRBJ2-1,-,once,TRBV7-2,TGTGCCAGCAGCGGAGACAGATACAATGAGCAGTTCTTC,CASSGDRYNEQFF
TRBJ1-1,-,-,TRBV19,TGTGCCAGTAGTCCTGGATTCAGGGGTTTGAACACTGAAGCTTTCTTT,CASSPGFRGLNTEAFF
TRBJ2-2,TRBD1,-,TRBV6-5,TGTGCCAGCAGTTATCAGGGGGCAGTCAACACCGGGGAGCTGTTTTTT,CASSYQGAVNTGELFF
TRBJ2-7,TRBD1,-,TRBV6-6,TGTGCCAGCAGTCCCCGTCAGGGGGCTGACGAGCAGTACTTC,CASSPRQGADEQYF
TRBJ2-2,-,few,TRBV9,TGTGCCAGCAGCGCCGGGGACACCGGGGAGCTGTTTTTT,CASSAGDTGELFF
TRBJ1-2,TRBD1,few,TRBV5-4,TGTGCCAGCAGCTTGGAACAGGGGGGACCTGGCTACACCTTC,CASSLEQGGPGYTF
TRBJ2-1,TRBD1,-,TRBV7-9,TGTGCCAGCACCATAACAGGGGGCTTAAATGAGCAGTTCTTC,CASTITGGLNEQFF
TRBJ2-3,TRBD1,-,TRBV7-2,TGTGCCAGCAGCACCGGACAGGCGGGCACAGATACGCAGTATTTT,CASSTGQAGTDTQYF
TRBJ2-5,-,few,TRBV6-5,TGTGCCAGCAGTTACATGGGAGGAAGGGGAGAGACCCAGTACTTC,CASSYMGGRGETQYF
TRBJ2-1,TRBD2,-,TRBV19,TGTGCCAGGAGGCTAGCGGGAGTTGAAGAGCAGTTCTTC,CARRLAGVEEQFF
TRBJ1-1,TRBD1,-,TRBV15,TGTGCCACCAGCAGCTCCTTGACAGGGGGTAAGAACACTGAAGCTTTCTTT,CATSSSLTGGKNTEAFF
TRBJ1-6,-,few,TRBV7-6,TGTGCCAGCAGCTTAGGGTCGACATCAAATTCACCCCTCCACTTT,CASSLGSTSNSPLHF